Shown below are 22 T cell receptor beta chains from a single sample sequenced in a study of blood T cells in healthy people across ages. It was with a sample-barcoded 5' primer and a J-beta primer mix that a second PCR of roughly 6 to 12 cycles was run. One entry per CDR3 protein results from TCRdb running MiXCR on the 5' RACE reads. The table has roughly 800,000 distinct CDR3 sequences, 25% seen once. This sample also appeared in a second study, on T cells of mothers and their children.

The specimen was blood. The receptors were gathered from a boy younger than 18 in good health.

This clonotype came up many times. V gene TRBV7-2 combines with J gene TRBJ2-5, with 9 bases lining up with TRBD1. Germline CDR1 and CDR2: SGHTA and FQGNSA. The CDR3 has 14 amino acids. V lost 4 bases, J lost 4 bases, and 4 bases stayed unmatched. In nucleotides, the CDR3 is TGTGCCAGCAGCTCCGGGACAGGGCGAGAGACCCAGTACTTC. Amino acid sequence: CASSSGTGRETQYF.

The chain uses TRBV13 and TRBJ2-7; D may be TRBD2 (7 bases). Trimming stripped 8 bases from V and 5 bases from J, with 10 bases between. The CDR3 sequence is 11 residues long. CDR1 is PRHDT, CDR2 FYEKMQ, per germline (reference sequence). CDR3 nucleotide sequence: TGTGCCAGCGGGAGGGGGAACGAGCAGTACTTC. This encodes CASGRGNEQYF.

The V call is TRBV20-1, the J call TRBJ1-4; 7 positions agree with TRBD1. Unmatched junction bases numbered 7, after V lost 5 bases and J lost 7 bases. Germline V lookup: CDR1 DFQATT, CDR2 SNEGSKA (reference sequence). This CDR3 comprises 13 residues. CDR3 loop: CSALEGAGEKLFF. The DNA of the CDR3 is TGCAGTGCTCTTGAGGGGGCCGGTGAAAAACTGTTTTTT.

The rearrangement links TRBV29-1 to TRBJ2-1, with D possibly being TRBD2 (5 bases). CDR1 SQVTM and CDR2 ANQGSEA come from the germline V gene. The CDR3 is 11 residues long. V lost 7 bases and J 5 bases, leaving 9 bases between the germline ends. This CDR3 is CSAISDNEQFF. CDR3 nucleotides: TGCAGCGCTATTAGCGACAATGAGCAGTTCTTC.

This clonotype has just a few counts. V usage is TRBV20-1 and J usage is TRBJ2-5, with 7 positions matching TRBD2. The last part of the DNA fits TRBJ2-1 better; the J call may be wrong. The CDR3 runs 13 residues. CDR1 is DFQATT, CDR2 SNEGSKA, per germline (reference sequence). CDR3 sequence reads: CSAPRLASHGQFF. DNA for the CDR3: TGCAGTGCACCCAGACTAGCTTCGCATGGGCAGTTCTTC.

This clonotype has just a few counts. This rearrangement joins TRBV15 to TRBJ2-7, with D tentatively TRBD1 or TRBD2 (5 bases each). V shed 5 bases and J shed 2 bases, with 10 bases lying between them. Germline V gene data show CDR1 as LNHNV and CDR2 as YYDKDF (reference sequence). This CDR3 has 13 amino acids. Here the CDR3 DNA reads TGTGCCACCAGCCCGTGGGACGCCTACGAGCAGTACTTC. Encoded protein: CATSPWDAYEQYF.

The chain links TRBV3-1 to TRBJ1-4; D unresolved. V lost 0 bases and J 7 bases, leaving 15 bases between the germline ends. The germline CDR1 and CDR2 sequences are LGHDT and YNNKEL (reference sequence). The CDR3 is made up of 16 amino acids. The CDR3 nucleotides read TGTGCCAGCAGCCAAGAAGGGCTGGTTGGGAGTGAAAAACTGTTTTTT. Protein product: CASSQEGLVGSEKLFF.

This chain connects TRBV7-3 to TRBJ1-2; D remains unclear. Germline lookup yields CDR1 SGHTA and CDR2 FQGTGA. The length of the CDR3 is 15 residues. V lost 6 bases, J lost 0 bases, and 14 bases lay in between. CDR3 sequence: CASREAGTPNYGYTF. CDR3 bases: TGTGCCAGCAGGGAGGCAGGAACACCTAACTATGGCTACACCTTC.

The chain joins TRBV6-5 to TRBJ2-1; 7 positions agree with TRBD2. J was trimmed by 6 bases and V by 5 bases; bases with no gene match: 7. Germline V lookup: CDR1 MNHEY, CDR2 SVGAGI. This CDR3 is built from 14 residues. For the CDR3, the DNA is TGTGCCAGCAGTCTACGGGACTATCTCAATGAGCAGTTCTTC. Encoded protein: CASSLRDYLNEQFF.

The CDR3 reads CASSSGTSGGPDTGELFF. CDR3 sequence (DNA): TGTGCCAGCTCTTCCGGGACTAGCGGGGGGCCGGACACCGGGGAGCTGTTTTTT. The chain links TRBV12-3 or TRBV12-4 to TRBJ2-2; 15 nucleotides align to TRBD2. Trimming cost V 8 bases and J 3 bases; bases outside gene matches: 10. The CDR3 contains 18 residues.

The chain carries TRBV29-1 and TRBJ2-5, with 7 bases that match TRBD2. The tail of the sequence fits TRBJ2-7 better, so the J call may be wrong. The CDR3 loop spans 13 amino acids. Germline CDR1 SQVTM, CDR2 ANQGSEA. CDR3 DNA sequence: TGCAGCGTTGTATCTTCGGGGGGCTACGAGCAGTACTTC. As protein: CSVVSSGGYEQYF.

V usage is TRBV5-1 and J usage is TRBJ1-2, with a tentative D call TRBD1 (6 bases). CDR3 length: 13 amino acids. CDR1 is SGHRS and CDR2 is YFSETQ in the germline V gene. With 4 bases removed from V and 6 bases from J, the gap between germline ends came to 13 bases. The CDR3 reads CASSGDHRDGYTF. The DNA of the CDR3 is TGCGCCAGCAGCGGGGACCACAGGGATGGCTACACCTTC.

This clonotype was seen once. The chain recombines TRBV20-1 with TRBJ1-1, with D unclear. V lost 0 bases to trimming and J lost 2 bases, with 16 bases between them. Looked up from germline, CDR1 is DFQATT and CDR2 is SNEGSKA (reference sequence). The CDR3 is 16 amino acids. The CDR3 loop is CSARDLGSAPNTEAFF. The CDR3 nucleotides are TGCAGTGCTAGAGATCTGGGGTCGGCTCCAAACACTGAAGCTTTCTTT.

This chain joins TRBV19 and TRBJ1-4; D not certain. The germline V gene has CDR1 LNHDA and CDR2 SQIVND (reference sequence). This CDR3 region has 13 residues. With 6 bases removed from V and 5 bases from J, the gap between germline ends came to 10 bases. CDR3 nucleotide sequence: TGTGCCAGTAGCGGACGGATAAATGAAAAACTGTTTTTT. As protein: CASSGRINEKLFF.

In this sample, this clonotype turned up a few times. The genes are TRBV24-1 and TRBJ2-5; 8 nucleotides align to TRBD1. The J call may be faulty, since TRBJ2-1 better matches the DNA end. Germline assignment: CDR1 KGHDR and CDR2 SFDVKD. The CDR3 spans 14 residues. The CDR3 region has the DNA TGTGCCACCAGTGACCAGACAGGGGTTTATGAGCAGTTCTTC. It yields the protein CATSDQTGVYEQFF.

The chain links TRBV12-5 to TRBJ1-1; 7 positions agree with TRBD1. The CDR3 runs to 12 residues. Unmatched junction bases numbered 2, after V lost 3 bases and J lost 7 bases. Germline lookup yields CDR1 LGHNT and CDR2 FRNRAP. The CDR3 bases are TGTGCTAGTGGTTTCACAGGGGTTGAAGCTTTCTTT. Translated, it gives CASGFTGVEAFF.

This clonotype was counted between two and nine times. The rearrangement joins TRBV18 to TRBJ2-5; D is undetermined. Near its end, the DNA agrees better with TRBJ2-1, so the J call may be wrong. Germline V gene lookup returns CDR1 KGHSH and CDR2 LQKENI. The CDR3 sequence is 12 residues long. In DNA, the CDR3 is TGTGCCAGCTCACTGGTTAACAATGAGCAGTTCTTC. Amino acids: CASSLVNNEQFF.

The V gene is TRBV29-1, the J gene TRBJ2-3; TRBD2 agrees at 10 bases. CDR1 is SQVTM and CDR2 is ANQGSEA in the germline V gene. V shed 6 bases and J 1 base; nucleotides not matched to a gene: 19. The CDR3 is 19 amino acids. This CDR3 is CSVAPLGGASGGRTDTQYF. The CDR3 DNA reads TGCAGCGTCGCACCCCTCGGTGGGGCTAGCGGGGGCCGCACAGATACGCAGTATTTT.

V gene TRBV7-9 combines with J gene TRBJ2-5; 11 bases are a match to TRBD2. The CDR3 is 16 residues long. The germline V gene encodes CDR1 SEHNR and CDR2 FQNEAQ (reference sequence). With 6 bases clipped from V and 0 bases from J, the junction kept 6 bases outside the gene matches. The CDR3 is CASRSTSGRNQETQYF. The CDR3 DNA sequence: TGTGCCAGCAGGTCCACTAGCGGGAGAAACCAAGAGACCCAGTACTTC.

This clonotype appeared many times. The chain joins TRBV13 to TRBJ2-2, with D unresolved. Germline values: CDR1 PRHDT, CDR2 FYEKMQ (reference sequence). The CDR3 extends over 15 amino acids. V lost 2 bases to trimming and J lost 1 base, with 8 bases between them. As DNA, the CDR3 is TGTGCCAGCAGCTTAACGTGGGGGAACACCGGGGAGCTGTTTTTT. Translating gives CASSLTWGNTGELFF.

The CDR3 loop is CASSQRTSYEQYF. The CDR3 bases are TGCGCCAGCAGCCAGCGAACCTCCTACGAGCAGTACTTC. The rearrangement joins TRBV4-1 to TRBJ2-7; D call uncertain. The germline CDR1 and CDR2 sequences are MGHRA and YSYEKL. CDR3 size: 13 residues. Trimming removed 3 bases at V and 0 bases at J, with 6 bases between.

The chain employs TRBV7-6 and TRBJ2-3; D not resolved. The V gene lost 4 bases and the J gene lost 1 base, with 15 bases spanning the gap. This CDR3 contains 16 residues. Germline lookup yields CDR1 SGHVS and CDR2 FNYEAQ. The CDR3: CASSSKMRSGTDTQYF. Here the CDR3 DNA reads TGTGCCAGCAGCTCGAAGATGAGGTCAGGCACAGATACGCAGTATTTT.